The T cell receptor (beta chain) under discussion was sequenced for a study of identical twins. TCRdb passed the 5' RACE reads through MiXCR, listing each CDR3 protein once. The data hold about 570,000 distinct CDR3 sequences, with 9.6% observed a single time. Note on this clonotype: The antigen is undetermined.

Whole-study findings and limits: Models underpredicted monozygotic twin sharing of out-of-frame TCR alpha.

The CDR3 has 12 amino acids. The V and J ends lost 8 bases and 3 bases, in that order; junction bases with no gene match: 3. Per germline, CDR1 MNHEY and CDR2 SVGAGI. Another study also made use of these data, one on yellow fever vaccine responses in identical twins.

This receptor was identified in a young woman in good health. The chain has TRBV6-5 and TRBJ2-7; 8 bases agree with TRBD1. Input material: PBMCs. As DNA, the CDR3 is TGTGCCAGCGGACAGGGCATCTACGAGCAGTACTTC. It encodes CASGQGIYEQYF.